The 10 T cell receptor beta chains in this list originate from one sample, sequenced in a study of OX40 agonist ivuxolimab in advanced cancers. Profiling relied on immunoSEQ multiplex PCR, and the TCRdb table lists in-frame clones only, not all of them. Of tens of thousands of clones detected, around 90% appear once; the ten largest clones hold approximately 0.3%. The material was CD4+ or CD8+ T cells sorted from blood, obtained in a trial of the OX40 agonist ivuxolimab. These TCRs come from an adult with an advanced solid tumor such as melanoma, head and neck, liver or kidney cancer.

This rearrangement joins TRBV5-1 to TRBJ2-1; 15 bases line up with TRBD2. CDR1 and CDR2 (germline): SGHRS, YFSETQ. This CDR3 comprises 18 residues. The trim removed 7 bases at V and 7 bases at J, leaving 15 bases unmatched. The CDR3 sequence is CASHTGLAGGPGRNEQFF. The CDR3 DNA follows: TGCGCCAGCCATACGGGACTAGCGGGGGGCCCGGGCCGAAATGAGCAGTTCTTC. Variable domain in full (rest from reference TRBV5-1 and TRBJ2-1): KAGVTQTPRYLIKTRGQQVTLSCSPISGHRSVSWYQQTPGQGLQFLFEYFSETQRNKGNFPGRFSGRQFSNSRSEMNVSTLELGDSALYLCASHTGLAGGPGRNEQFFGPGTRLTVL.

The chain couples TRBV2 to TRBJ2-3; the D gene is possibly TRBD2 (7 bases). This CDR3 is built from 14 residues. Germline V gene data show CDR1 as SNHLY and CDR2 as FYNNEI. V was clipped by 7 bases and J by 2 bases, with 13 bases between them. The CDR3 DNA reads TGTGCCAGCATGCGGGGGCCCGACACAGATACGCAGTATTTT. Translation gives CASMRGPDTDTQYF.

The rearrangement links TRBV29-1 to TRBJ2-3; D remains unclear. CDR1 SQVTM and CDR2 ANQGSEA come from the germline V gene. The CDR3 loop spans 11 amino acids. Trimming removed 7 bases from V and 2 bases from J, with 7 bases in between. CDR3 loop: CSGSATDTQYF. CDR3 coding DNA: TGCAGCGGCAGCGCCACAGATACGCAGTATTTT.

The gene calls are TRBV6-6 and TRBJ2-3, with a weak D call TRBD1 (5 bases). The germline V gene has CDR1 MNHNY and CDR2 SVGAGI (reference sequence). The CDR3 covers 15 residues. Trimming cost V 2 bases and J 2 bases, with 11 bases left between them. The CDR3 loop reads CASSYGQGSTDTQYF. For the CDR3, the DNA is TGTGCCAGCAGTTACGGGCAGGGATCCACAGATACGCAGTATTTT.

The V and J genes are TRBV18 and TRBJ1-3, with D perhaps matching TRBD1 (6 bases). Germline CDR1 and CDR2: KGHSH and LQKENI. The CDR3 has 15 amino acids. Trimming took 4 bases from V and 4 from J, leaving 14 bases between them. In DNA, the CDR3 is TGTGCCAGCTCACTACTCGAGGACAGCGGAAACACCATATATTTT. This codes for CASSLLEDSGNTIYF.

This clone was detected only once. The chain is built from TRBV4-2 and TRBJ2-3, with 15 bases identical to TRBD2. Germline V gene lookup returns CDR1 LGHNA and CDR2 YNFKEQ. The J segment lost 3 bases and the V segment lost 4 bases, leaving 5 bases of the junction unmatched. There are 17 residues in the CDR3. CDR3 amino acids: CASSRTSGGAGTDTQYF. CDR3 coding DNA: TGTGCCAGCAGCCGGACTAGCGGGGGGGCCGGGACAGATACGCAGTATTTT.

The chain has TRBV9 and TRBJ1-3, with D maybe TRBD1 (5 bases). CDR3 length: 14 residues. The V end lost 4 bases, the J end lost 4 bases, and 12 bases lay between the germline ends. Germline V gene data show CDR1 as SGDLS and CDR2 as YYNGEE. The CDR3 bases are TGTGCCAGCAGCCCCCGGGGGTCCGGAAACACCATATATTTT. Translated: CASSPRGSGNTIYF.

The chain is built from TRBV14 and TRBJ1-5; 8 bases are shared with TRBD1. CDR3 length: 15 amino acids. CDR1 and CDR2 (germline): SGHDN, FVKESK. J was trimmed by 0 bases and V by 4 bases; bases with no gene match: 2. CDR3 nucleotides: TGTGCCAGCAGCCGAGGACAGGGTAGCAATCAGCCCCAGCATTTT. It is translated as CASSRGQGSNQPQHF.

V is TRBV5-1 and J is TRBJ2-3; 9 nucleotides agree with TRBD1. Germline V gene sequence: CDR1 SGHRS, CDR2 YFSETQ. There are 15 residues in the CDR3. V gave up 0 bases and J gave up 3 bases; unmatched junction bases: 2. CDR3 nucleotides: TGCGCCAGCAGCTTGGGGGACAGGGTTACAGATACGCAGTATTTT. Protein sequence: CASSLGDRVTDTQYF.

CDR3 sequence reads: CATSERSIHEQYF. CDR3 coding DNA: TGTGCCACCAGCGAGCGTAGTATCCACGAGCAGTACTTC. The gene calls are TRBV15 and TRBJ2-7, with D unclear. V gave up 5 bases and J gave up 5 bases, with 13 bases separating them. The CDR3 runs 13 residues. Germline values: CDR1 LNHNV, CDR2 YYDKDF (reference sequence).